These T cell receptor beta chains were read from a single sample in a study of blood T cell repertoires in COVID-19. Method: immunoSEQ multiplex PCR; TCRdb's copy keeps in-frame clones and lacks some. In the table there are roughly 14,000 clones, 90% of which are singletons. The sequenced sample consisted of peripheral blood. The receptors here all came from a human donor in a cohort sampled during active COVID-19. Both conserved end residues are part of each CDR3. Fields, in order: CDR3 protein, CDR3 DNA, J gene, D gene, clone size, CDR3 length, V gene. A D gene is named only where the DNA matches it firmly. Expanded clones are given a class, and other clones once, few, many or no size at all.

CDR3 protein: CAISESMGAGNTEAFF
CDR3 DNA: TGTGCCATCAGTGAGTCGATGGGGGCCGGGAACACTGAAGCTTTCTTT
J gene: TRBJ1-1
D gene: -
clone size: -
CDR3 length: 16
V gene: TRBV10-3

CDR3 protein: CASSEGLNQPQHF
CDR3 DNA: TGCGCCAGCAGTGAGGGGCTAAATCAGCCCCAGCATTTT
J gene: TRBJ1-5
D gene: -
clone size: -
CDR3 length: 13
V gene: TRBV10-2

CDR3 protein: CSASQGAGEQYF
CDR3 DNA: TGCAGTGCTAGTCAGGGGGCGGGAGAGCAGTACTTC
J gene: TRBJ2-7
D gene: TRBD1
clone size: -
CDR3 length: 12
V gene: TRBV20-1

CDR3 protein: CATRQAGLVTQYF
CDR3 DNA: TGTGCCACCAGACAAGCTGGACTTGTTACGCAGTATTTT
J gene: TRBJ2-3
D gene: -
clone size: -
CDR3 length: 13
V gene: TRBV27

CDR3 protein: CASSQITGGETQYF
CDR3 DNA: TGCGCCAGCAGCCAGATTACAGGGGGAGAGACCCAGTACTTC
J gene: TRBJ2-5
D gene: TRBD1
clone size: -
CDR3 length: 14
V gene: TRBV4-1

CDR3 protein: CAKNAPQGGSNQPQHF
CDR3 DNA: TGTGCCAAAAATGCCCCCCAGGGCGGAAGCAATCAGCCCCAGCATTTT
J gene: TRBJ1-5
D gene: -
clone size: -
CDR3 length: 16
V gene: TRBV21-1

CDR3 protein: CASSVWRAGYNEQFF
CDR3 DNA: TGTGCCAGCTCGGTTTGGAGGGCGGGGTACAATGAGCAGTTCTTC
J gene: TRBJ2-1
D gene: -
clone size: -
CDR3 length: 15
V gene: TRBV18

CDR3 protein: CSVIGGYSSGANVLTF
CDR3 DNA: TGCAGCGTTATTGGGGGGTATAGCTCTGGGGCCAACGTCCTGACTTTC
J gene: TRBJ2-6
D gene: -
clone size: -
CDR3 length: 16
V gene: TRBV29-1

CDR3 protein: CASSSQLAEKETQYF
CDR3 DNA: TGTGCCAGCAGCTCGCAACTGGCGGAGAAAGAGACCCAGTACTTC
J gene: TRBJ2-5
D gene: -
clone size: -
CDR3 length: 15
V gene: TRBV5-4

CDR3 protein: CAWSRPQANTGELFF
CDR3 DNA: TGTGCCTGGAGTCGACCACAGGCGAACACCGGGGAGCTGTTTTTT
J gene: TRBJ2-2
D gene: -
clone size: -
CDR3 length: 15
V gene: TRBV30

CDR3 protein: CASSLVAYEETQYF
CDR3 DNA: TGTGCCAGCAGCTTAGTAGCCTACGAAGAGACCCAGTACTTC
J gene: TRBJ2-5
D gene: -
clone size: -
CDR3 length: 14
V gene: TRBV7-9

CDR3 protein: CASRLPEQVYEQYF
CDR3 DNA: TGTGCCAGCAGGCTTCCGGAACAGGTCTACGAGCAGTACTTC
J gene: TRBJ2-7
D gene: -
clone size: -
CDR3 length: 14
V gene: TRBV28

CDR3 protein: CASSLGGPASTDTQYF
CDR3 DNA: TGTGCCAGCAGCTTAGGAGGCCCGGCTAGCACAGATACGCAGTATTTT
J gene: TRBJ2-3
D gene: -
clone size: -
CDR3 length: 16
V gene: TRBV11-2

CDR3 protein: CASSGTYEQYF
CDR3 DNA: TGTGCCAGCAGTGGCACCTACGAGCAGTACTTC
J gene: TRBJ2-7
D gene: -
clone size: -
CDR3 length: 11
V gene: TRBV28

CDR3 protein: CASSVEGAGDEQFF
CDR3 DNA: TGTGCCAGCAGCGTAGAGGGGGCCGGAGATGAGCAGTTCTTC
J gene: TRBJ2-1
D gene: TRBD1
clone size: -
CDR3 length: 14
V gene: TRBV9

CDR3 protein: CAISESGGGLSTDTQYF
CDR3 DNA: TGTGCCATCAGTGAGTCCGGCGGGGGGCTTAGTACAGATACGCAGTATTTT
J gene: TRBJ2-3
D gene: TRBD2
clone size: -
CDR3 length: 17
V gene: TRBV10-3

CDR3 protein: CASSLRSGQGNTGELFF
CDR3 DNA: TGTGCCAGCAGCTTACGTTCGGGACAGGGTAACACCGGGGAGCTGTTTTTT
J gene: TRBJ2-2
D gene: TRBD1
clone size: -
CDR3 length: 17
V gene: TRBV5-4

CDR3 protein: CASSPGSGSNSPLHF
CDR3 DNA: TGTGCCAGCAGCCCGGGGTCGGGGAGTAATTCACCCCTCCACTTT
J gene: TRBJ1-6
D gene: -
clone size: few
CDR3 length: 15
V gene: TRBV3-1/TRBV3-2

CDR3 protein: CASRQEYEQYF
CDR3 DNA: TGCGCCTCCAGACAGGAATACGAGCAGTACTTC
J gene: TRBJ2-7
D gene: -
clone size: medium-sized
CDR3 length: 11
V gene: TRBV23-1

CDR3 protein: CASRRRYANTGELFF
CDR3 DNA: TGTGCCAGCAGGAGGAGATACGCGAACACCGGGGAGCTGTTTTTT
J gene: TRBJ2-2
D gene: -
clone size: once
CDR3 length: 15
V gene: TRBV2

CDR3 protein: CASSPAGQGAGELFF
CDR3 DNA: TGTGCCAGCTCACCAGCGGGACAGGGGGCCGGGGAGCTGTTTTTT
J gene: TRBJ2-2
D gene: TRBD1
clone size: -
CDR3 length: 15
V gene: TRBV18

CDR3 protein: CASSKDRGVYEQYF
CDR3 DNA: TGTGCCAGCAGTAAGGACAGGGGGGTGTACGAGCAGTACTTC
J gene: TRBJ2-7
D gene: TRBD1
clone size: -
CDR3 length: 14
V gene: TRBV6-5

CDR3 protein: CASSLVQGMYNEQFF
CDR3 DNA: TGTGCCAGCAGCTTAGTACAGGGGATGTACAATGAGCAGTTCTTC
J gene: TRBJ2-1
D gene: TRBD1
clone size: -
CDR3 length: 15
V gene: TRBV7-9

CDR3 protein: CASSLQLAGGKDTQYF
CDR3 DNA: TGTGCCAGCAGCTTACAACTAGCGGGGGGGAAAGATACGCAGTATTTT
J gene: TRBJ2-3
D gene: TRBD2
clone size: -
CDR3 length: 16
V gene: TRBV11-2

CDR3 protein: CAAKQGTHNSPLHF
CDR3 DNA: TGTGCCGCCAAACAGGGGACCCATAATTCACCCCTCCACTTT
J gene: TRBJ1-6
D gene: TRBD1
clone size: -
CDR3 length: 14
V gene: TRBV28

CDR3 protein: CASSLVQTYEQYF
CDR3 DNA: TGTGCCAGCAGCTTAGTACAGACCTACGAGCAGTACTTC
J gene: TRBJ2-7
D gene: -
clone size: -
CDR3 length: 13
V gene: TRBV5-6

CDR3 protein: CASGGKITSGGPEVTDTQYF
CDR3 DNA: TGTGCCAGTGGCGGGAAGATTACTAGCGGGGGGCCGGAAGTTACAGATACGCAGTATTTT
J gene: TRBJ2-3
D gene: TRBD2
clone size: -
CDR3 length: 20
V gene: TRBV6-4

CDR3 protein: CASSLVQSTDTQYF
CDR3 DNA: TGTGCCAGCAGCTTGGTGCAGTCCACAGATACGCAGTATTTT
J gene: TRBJ2-3
D gene: -
clone size: -
CDR3 length: 14
V gene: TRBV5-4

CDR3 protein: CASSLQQGMNTEAFF
CDR3 DNA: TGTGCCAGCAGCTTACAACAGGGTATGAACACTGAAGCTTTCTTT
J gene: TRBJ1-1
D gene: -
clone size: -
CDR3 length: 15
V gene: TRBV7-9

CDR3 protein: CSARDRGLNEQYF
CDR3 DNA: TGCAGCGCCCGGGACAGGGGGCTCAACGAGCAGTACTTC
J gene: TRBJ2-7
D gene: TRBD1
clone size: -
CDR3 length: 13
V gene: TRBV29-1

CDR3 protein: CASRKQGAGEQYF
CDR3 DNA: TGTGCCAGCAGGAAACAGGGGGCTGGTGAGCAGTACTTC
J gene: TRBJ2-7
D gene: TRBD1
clone size: -
CDR3 length: 13
V gene: TRBV2

CDR3 protein: CASSLMGTAYEQYF
CDR3 DNA: TGTGCCAGCAGTTTGATGGGGACAGCCTACGAGCAGTACTTC
J gene: TRBJ2-7
D gene: TRBD1
clone size: -
CDR3 length: 14
V gene: TRBV28